Below, 14 T cell receptor beta chains from the same sample are listed, as sequenced in a study of CD8 T cells in ankylosing spondylitis. Each CDR3 protein gets one entry after TCRdb re-called the 5' RACE reads with MiXCR. The table records roughly 40,000 distinct CDR3 sequences, approximately 11% of them present only once. The sequenced sample was blood, either unsorted or a sorted T cell fraction (not recorded which). All receptors come from a male donor with ankylosing spondylitis or in good health (not recorded which).

This chain links TRBV6-1 with TRBJ2-7; tentative D call: TRBD1 (6 bases). The CDR3 is 16 amino acids. V lost 5 bases and J 3 bases, leaving 20 bases between the germline ends. Germline V lookup: CDR1 MNHNS, CDR2 SASEGT. CDR3: CASSPYSEQGFYEQYF. The CDR3 DNA reads as TGTGCCAGCAGTCCTTATTCAGAGCAGGGGTTCTACGAGCAGTACTTC.

This clonotype was observed at least ten times. The chain combines TRBV12-3 or TRBV12-4 with TRBJ1-1; D remains unclear. Between the trimmed V and J ends, which lost 1 base and 0 bases, there was a span of 9 bases. CDR3 length: 15 amino acids. This chain's CDR3 is CASSLGKMMNTEAFF. The CDR3 DNA sequence: TGTGCCAGCAGTTTAGGGAAGATGATGAACACTGAAGCTTTCTTT.

This clonotype was counted many times. The V gene is TRBV10-3, the J gene TRBJ2-7; 9 bases line up with TRBD1. V gave up 2 bases and J gave up 6 bases; unmatched junction bases: 8. CDR1 ENHRY and CDR2 SYGVKD come from the germline V gene. The CDR3 is 15 residues long. CDR3 in DNA: TGTGCCATCAGTGAGATGGGACAGGGAGTACTCGAGCAGTACTTC. Residues: CAISEMGQGVLEQYF.

The table lists this clonotype with many counts. The V and J genes are TRBV7-2 and TRBJ1-3; D is ambiguous. V gave up 5 bases and J gave up 0 bases, with 8 bases separating them. This CDR3 spans 14 amino acids. From germline, CDR1 is SGHTA and CDR2 FQGNSA. The CDR3 loop reads CASSLSVSGNTIYF. The CDR3 bases are TGTGCCAGCAGCCTAAGTGTCTCTGGAAACACCATATATTTT.

This clonotype was found many times. The chain is built from TRBV20-1 and TRBJ2-1; tentative D call: TRBD1 (5 bases). Per the germline V gene, CDR1 is DFQATT and CDR2 is SNEGSKA (reference sequence). There are 17 residues in the CDR3. Deletions cut 2 bases from V and 0 bases from J, with 17 bases between. The CDR3 here is CSARNRSWVFSYNEQFF. CDR3 nucleotide sequence: TGCAGTGCTAGAAACAGGTCATGGGTCTTCTCCTACAATGAGCAGTTCTTC.

This clonotype was seen at least ten times. This chain joins TRBV12-3 or TRBV12-4 and TRBJ2-5, with 10 bases that match TRBD2. The J call may be wrong; the DNA end is better matched by TRBJ2-1. The length of the CDR3 is 15 residues. The chain's CDR3 is CASSLPSGGEETQFF. DNA of the CDR3: TGTGCCAGCAGTTTGCCTAGCGGGGGTGAAGAGACCCAGTTCTTC.

This clonotype was seen a handful of times. The rearrangement joins TRBV3-1 to TRBJ1-1, with D uncertain. The CDR3 is made up of 14 amino acids. V dropped 1 base and J dropped 4 bases, with 10 bases sitting between them. Germline-derived CDR1 and CDR2 are LGHDT and YNNKEL (reference sequence). The CDR3: CASSQGPGSTEAFF. DNA of the CDR3: TGTGCCAGCAGCCAAGGCCCCGGCAGCACTGAAGCTTTCTTT. Full variable domain (rest looked up from reference TRBV3-1 and TRBJ1-1): DTAVSQTPKYLVTQMGNDKSIKCEQNLGHDTMYWYKQDSKKFLKIMFSYNNKELIINETVPNRFSPKSPDKAHLNLHINSLELGDSAVYFCASSQGPGSTEAFFGQGTRLTVV.

With respect to this clonotype: This may arise from a read error, as a much more abundant clone is one base away. This rearrangement joins TRBV3-1 to TRBJ2-1, with D perhaps TRBD1 (6 bases). Germline assignment: CDR1 LGHDT and CDR2 YNNKEL (reference sequence). The CDR3 is 14 amino acids. CDR3 sequence reads: CASGQVTGYNEQFF. The CDR3 nucleotides are TGTGCCAGCGGCCAGGTGACAGGCTACAATGAGCAGTTCTTC.

This clonotype was seen many times. The J gene is TRBJ2-7, the V gene TRBV27; TRBD1 matches at 10 bases. V was pared by 5 bases and J by 4 bases, with 5 bases of the junction left unmatched. The length of the CDR3 is 14 residues. The germline CDR1 and CDR2 sequences are MNHEY and SMNVEV (reference sequence). The CDR3 reads CASSPDRGLYEQYF. As DNA, the CDR3 is TGTGCCAGCAGTCCCGACAGGGGGCTGTACGAGCAGTACTTC.

This clonotype appeared many times. The J gene is TRBJ2-1, the V gene TRBV3-1; 7 bases are shared with TRBD1. V gave up 6 bases and J gave up 7 bases; unmatched junction bases: 6. Germline CDR1 reads LGHDT; CDR2 reads YNNKEL (reference sequence). This CDR3 contains 13 residues. The chain's CDR3 is CASRQNRGNEQFF. In nucleotides, the CDR3 is TGTGCCAGCAGACAGAACAGGGGAAATGAGCAGTTCTTC.

This clonotype has at least ten counts. V is TRBV6-1 and J is TRBJ2-1, with 9 bases lining up with TRBD1. The germline gives CDR1 MNHNS, CDR2 SASEGT. The CDR3 has 13 amino acids. After removal of 10 bases from V and 3 bases from J, the junction contained 4 bases not matched to a gene. The CDR3 DNA reads TGTGCCACCCGGGACAGGGACTACAATGAGCAGTTCTTC. Its protein product is CATRDRDYNEQFF.

This clonotype was counted a few times. The J gene is TRBJ2-3, the V gene TRBV10-3; the match to TRBD2 covers 13 bases. V was pared by 6 bases and J by 6 bases, with 6 bases of the junction left unmatched. Looked up from germline, CDR1 is ENHRY and CDR2 is SYGVKD. CDR3 size: 15 residues. The CDR3 reads CAIRGTSGEGDTQYF. CDR3 DNA: TGTGCCATCAGAGGGACTAGCGGGGAGGGGGATACGCAGTATTTT.

J is TRBJ2-7 and V is TRBV7-2, with unresolved D. CDR3 length: 15 amino acids. Looked up from germline, CDR1 is SGHTA and CDR2 is FQGNSA. V lost 5 bases and J lost 4, with 18 bases in between. The CDR3 DNA reads as TGTGCCAGCAGCCGGAGTGCACAGTCACAATACGAGCAGTACTTC. This sequence encodes CASSRSAQSQYEQYF. The full variable domain, its missing parts supplied by reference TRBV7-2 and TRBJ2-7, is GAGVSQSPSNKVTEKGKDVELRCDPISGHTALYWYRQSLGQGLEFLIYFQGNSAPDKSGLPSDRFSAERTGGSVSTLTIQRTQQEDSAVYLCASSRSAQSQYEQYFGPGTRLTVT.

At least ten counts were recorded for this clonotype. The chain employs TRBV5-1 and TRBJ1-6; 8 nucleotides agree with TRBD1. J lost 7 bases, V lost 4 bases, and 4 bases had no gene match. The CDR3 contains 14 residues. Germline V gene sequence: CDR1 SGHRS, CDR2 YFSETQ. The CDR3 loop reads CASSLTGGNSPLHF. CDR3 DNA sequence: TGCGCCAGCAGCCTTACAGGGGGGAATTCACCCCTCCACTTT.